The T cell receptor (beta chain) described here comes from a study of cytomegalovirus exposure and HLA in healthy donors (dated by TCRdb to between 2016 and 2019). Study-wide context: In an earlier analysis of roughly 590 of the donors, less than 350 Gb of sequence data and 100 million or so unique TCR beta sequences from about 179 million T cells were reported. Among the roughly 400 genotyped donors, 81% belonged to the genetic ancestry cluster associated with self-reported Caucasian donors. The aim of the study was to test whether cataloging public T cell receptors could identify signatures of past pathogen exposure. Among some 400 genotyped donors of the cohort, an average of roughly 230,000 unique TCR beta nucleotide sequences was sequenced per donor, of which about 19% were non-productive. A later genetic analysis took genome-wide SNP genotypes for about 55% of the 666 donors and used that subset as a discovery cohort. To predict cytomegalovirus infection status, the study combined high-throughput TCR immunosequencing, statistical association of individual TCRs with disease status, and machine learning. Donor age, sex, ethnicity and CMV serostatus were collected together with the repertoire data. In an earlier analysis of over 550 of the donors, high-throughput TCR beta sequencing was used to judge whether each TCR beta V gene segment behaved as functional or pseudogenic. In the later analysis, no new phenotypic data were used to find candidate immune exposures; instead, reliance was placed on TCR beta sequences and their occurrence across donors. The study used immunosequencing to profile the T cell repertoires of some 600 subjects and linked those repertoires to cytomegalovirus serostatus. An early release that covered some 640 HLA-typed donors contained approximately 320 gigabases of sequencing data and roughly 84 million unique TCR sequences. A later analysis re-examined previously published TCR beta repertoires from 600 to 700 donors and added high-resolution HLA genotyping to investigate patterns of TCR occurrence. A separate validation cohort of roughly 130 different subjects was used in addition to the roughly 700-subject first cohort. A few DR-DQ haplotypes were treated as single units for association and clustering because of strong linkage in the cohort. The number of donors typed differed by locus, with about 620-630 for A, B, C, DRB1 and DQB1, 522 for DQA1, 600 to 610 for DPA1, and over 400 for DPB1. All discovery cohort repertoires had been generated using a single sequencing platform. HLA typing included class I and class II loci at four-digit resolution. The investigation overall reported the following: V-gene and J-gene trimming of TCR beta chains was associated with a missense DCLRE1C variant in a later genetic analysis, and the association was replicated in an independent cohort. In a later analysis, TCR association rates were found to vary across HLA loci, with the most associated TCRs seen for DRB1 alleles and the fewest for HLA-C alleles. Because counts were too low, approximately 18 rarely observed V segments, including chromosome 9 orphons, were excluded from the earlier analysis of 587 of the donors. In vitro tests confirmed that a few of the cytomegalovirus-associated TCR beta chains recognize cytomegalovirus antigens. Most CMV-associated TCR beta chains appeared to be HLA-restricted in a later analysis, and the HLA associations seemed to be driven largely by CMV exposure. A further reported finding was that TCR beta sequences accurately predicted the HLA-A and HLA-B alleles for most subjects in the first cohort. While some public TCRs were present in many individuals, most TCR sequences turned up only very rarely across donors. Cytomegalovirus status was reported to be diagnosed by the classifier with high specificity and sensitivity in both the original and validation cohorts. An earlier analysis of some 590 of the donors showed that most TCR beta V segments appeared in productive rearrangements either about 87% or about 30% of the time, which broadly matched IMGT annotations. Because HLA typing was missing for some donors at each locus, association tests included only the typed subset. Assigning TCR associations to individual alleles was difficult when HLA alleles, especially DR and DQ, strongly co-occurred. For the cohort, immune exposure information was limited to CMV serostatus. In the study, roughly 160 TCR beta chains were listed as associated with cytomegalovirus. According to a later analysis, parvovirus B19, influenza, CMV and Epstein-Barr virus appeared linked to several top co-occurrence clusters. At a false discovery rate of 0.05, a later analysis linked 15,000 to 20,000 TCR beta sequences to specific HLA alleles. Because the 87-base-pair reads could not distinguish some IMGT-functional V segments, including TRBV6-2 and TRBV6-3, those segments were excluded. A group of highly shared sequence variants was considered likely to be a technical artifact of the sequencing pipeline. In this cohort, only TCR beta chains were sequenced, and detectable features were limited by the absence of alpha or paired-chain data. In a later analysis, HLA-associated TCR beta chains showed more clonal expansion and lower generation probabilities than non-associated chains that were equally common. Correlated functional status among segregating V segments might reflect linkage disequilibrium, but an unknown experimental factor could not be ruled out. Compared with the approximately 720-donor mean, donors in an Asian-associated ancestry cluster had fewer N-insertions in productive TCRs, according to a later genetic analysis. Roughly uniform sequencing depth across donors was assumed in presence/absence analyses, although this assumption may not hold. The authors suggested that the approach could potentially be extended to other disease states and immunological phenotypes.

Libraries were prepared through the immunoSEQ multiplex PCR assay. The multiplex PCR relied on a mix of 60 forward primers for TCR Vbeta segments and 13 reverse primers for TCR Jbeta segments. The CDR3 region of rearranged TCR beta genes was amplified from genomic DNA by a multiplex PCR assay. The amplified TCR beta libraries were sequenced on the Illumina HiSeq System as 87-base-pair reads. Turning to the authors' computational methods: In a later analysis, tens of millions of unique TCR beta chains were counted across the roughly 670 repertoires, and roughly 11 million of these chains were shared by at least two donors. To remove PCR and sequencing errors, raw reads were error-corrected and collapsed into unique sequences using a nearest-neighbor algorithm that merged closely related sequences. To assign V, D and J gene segments, CDR3 sequences were aligned to IMGT reference sequences. Each retained sequence needed at least a six-nucleotide match to both a V gene segment and a J gene segment. Rearrangements were classified as productive when the CDR3 lacked stop codons and remained in frame with V and J, and all other rearrangements were classified as non-productive. CDR3 was defined according to IMGT convention as the region running from the second conserved V-encoded cysteine to the conserved J-encoded phenylalanine. Sequences without an unambiguous match to a single V gene segment were excluded from the earlier analysis of 450 to 650 of the donors. An earlier analysis of approximately 590 of the donors classified V segments as functional when productive rearrangements were above 56.7% and as segregating when the standard deviation between donors was above 5%. A statistical classification framework was developed to diagnose cytomegalovirus status using the catalog of TCR beta chain sequences. V and J gene assignment, in a later analysis, came from comparing TCR nucleotide sequences with IMGT/GENE-DB human TR gene sequences. In a later analysis, CDR3 sequences and most-parsimonious VDJ recombination scenarios were assigned using the TCRdist pipeline. In a later analysis, each TCR beta chain was defined by its CDR3 amino acid sequence together with its V-gene family, and reads lacking a unique V-gene family were excluded. In a later analysis, several hundred highly shared, low-generation-probability nucleotide sequences were removed to address suspected cross-contamination and a sequencing artifact. For each public chain, a later analysis derived a clonal expansion index from normalized ranks of inferred template counts within each repertoire. A later analysis computed generation probabilities with a VDJ recombination model fitted to out-of-frame rearrangements, and checked the results against IGoR. Hypergeometric tests were used in a later analysis to score TCR-TCR, TCR-HLA and TCR-CMV co-occurrence, with a repertoire-size bias correction applied to the TCR pairs. A later analysis estimated false discovery rates by permuting HLA or CMV assignments 20 times. In a later analysis, co-occurring TCRs were grouped with DBSCAN, and TCRdist sequence similarity was added when clustering was performed within HLA-allele-positive subsets. Repertoires with fewer than 30,000 or more than 120,000 public chains, plus five repertoires with anomalous nucleotide sharing, were excluded from co-occurrence clustering. This is the immuneACCESS table as TCRdb keeps it, with only in-frame sequences that have V and J called. A part of the clones is gone; compared with another copy, unresolved V genes explain less than half, and the rest is unexplained. That table is the source of V, J and clone size, and D and trimming were worked out from the DNA. In this sample's table one finds about 60,000 clones. About 16% of the sample belongs to the ten largest clones.

The cohort was made up of 666 healthy bone marrow donors. At the time of sampling, every cohort member was nominally healthy, though immune exposures that went unrecorded were likely present. The donor tested CMV seronegative and was one of the 352 seronegative cohort members. Every donor gave a peripheral blood sample, and the peripheral blood mononuclear cells from that sample were used for TCR beta sequencing. Genomic DNA extraction from the blood cell samples was performed with the Qiagen DNeasy Blood Extraction Kit. On this clone itself: The antigen it binds to is not known.

CDR1 and CDR2, per the germline V gene, are SGHTA and FQGTGA. The CDR3, cysteine through phenylalanine, is 12 amino acids long. CDR3 DNA is the only sequence kept; it has 36 bases, read in frame from the first base. V sheds 4 bases and J sheds 2 bases, leaving 2 bases between their ends. The specimen was PBMCs. Recombination linked TRBV7-3 to TRBJ2-2, with no confidently assigned D gene. The source is a boy between 10 and 17 years old in good health and CMV-seronegative. The CDR3 region has the sequence CASSSNTGELFF. The DNA sequence is TGTGCCAGCAGCTCAAACACCGGGGAGCTGTTTTTT.